The 29 T cell receptor beta chains in this list originate from one sample, sequenced in a study of T cells in Graves' hyperthyroidism and ophthalmopathy. Regions amplified from RNA transcripts were the TCR beta CDR3 regions. The HTBI primer set drove a first-round RT-PCR of the TCR CDR3. TCRdb passed the multiplex PCR reads through MiXCR, listing each CDR3 protein once. The repertoire consists of roughly 750,000 distinct CDR3 sequences, with roughly 15% occurring once and the leading ten covering approximately 8.4%. The sequencing sample was made of blood. The receptors originated from a man aged 18 to 29 with Graves' hyperthyroidism.

The chain uses TRBV3-1 and TRBJ1-2; 8 bases align to TRBD1. The trim removed 10 bases at V and 3 bases at J, leaving 4 bases unmatched. Germline CDR1 LGHDT, CDR2 YNNKEL (reference sequence). CDR3 length: 12 residues. CDR3 bases: TGTGCCACTGCGGACAGGGACTATGGCTACACCTTC. Translation: CATADRDYGYTF.

This clonotype was counted at least ten times. The rearrangement joins TRBV28 to TRBJ1-1; D is uncertain. Germline V gives CDR1 MDHEN, CDR2 SYDVKM. The CDR3 runs 13 residues. The ends were cut back, 7 bases at V and 5 bases at J, with 14 bases in the middle. CDR3 loop: CASTPSQRTEAFF. The CDR3 DNA follows: TGTGCCAGCACACCTAGTCAGAGGACTGAAGCTTTCTTT. The entire variable domain, with the rest obtained from reference TRBV28 and TRBJ1-1, is as follows: DVKVTQSSRYLVKRTGEKVFLECVQDMDHENMFWYRQDPGLGLRLIYFSYDVKMKEKGDIPEGYSVSREKKERFSLILESASTNQTSMYLCASTPSQRTEAFFGQGTRLTVV.

This clonotype was seen a few times. The J gene is TRBJ2-2, the V gene TRBV20-1; 8 nucleotides line up with TRBD2. Per germline, CDR1 DFQATT and CDR2 SNEGSKA (reference sequence). CDR3 size: 15 residues. J was trimmed by 3 bases and V by 3 bases; bases with no gene match: 6. The chain's CDR3 is CSARVAGKDTGELFF. DNA for the CDR3: TGCAGTGCTAGGGTAGCGGGAAAGGACACCGGGGAGCTGTTTTTT.

Only a few counts were recorded for this clonotype. The V and J genes are TRBV11-2 and TRBJ2-2, with unresolved D. Germline CDR1 and CDR2: SGHAT and FQNNGV. V was pared by 4 bases and J by 2 bases, with 11 bases between. CDR3 size: 15 residues. The DNA for the CDR3 is TGTGCCAGCAGCTCAAAGGCCTATAACACCGGGGAGCTGTTTTTT. As protein: CASSSKAYNTGELFF.

This clonotype occurred a few times. J is TRBJ2-7 and V is TRBV11-2; D is perhaps TRBD1 or TRBD2 (5 bases each). V shed 3 bases and J shed 4 bases, with 13 bases lying between them. This CDR3 has 14 residues. Germline V gene data show CDR1 as SGHAT and CDR2 as FQNNGV. The CDR3 DNA follows: TGTGCCAGCAGCTTGGGGACGCGCGGTTACGAGCAGTACTTC. Its protein is CASSLGTRGYEQYF.

Many counts were recorded for this clonotype. The chain is built from TRBV7-9 and TRBJ2-7; D ambiguous. The CDR3 contains 13 residues. V lost 4 bases to trimming and J lost 2 bases, with 9 bases between them. In germline, CDR1 is SEHNR, CDR2 FQNEAQ (reference sequence). The CDR3 DNA reads as TGTGCCAGCAGCTCAGAACGCCCCTACGAGCAGTACTTC. Protein: CASSSERPYEQYF.

This clonotype was observed at least ten times. The V and J genes are TRBV2 and TRBJ1-1; TRBD1 aligns across 8 bases. CDR1 SNHLY and CDR2 FYNNEI come from the germline V gene. J gave up 2 bases and V 5 bases, and 7 bases lay outside the gene matches. CDR3 size: 15 residues. The CDR3 DNA reads as TGTGCCAGCAGTCGAGGGGGACAGGCCAACACTGAAGCTTTCTTT. Protein: CASSRGGQANTEAFF.

There are many counts of this clonotype. The chain uses TRBV28 and TRBJ2-7, with 9 nucleotides matching TRBD1. CDR3 length: 15 amino acids. Trimming cost V 6 bases and J 0 bases; bases outside gene matches: 6. Germline V gives CDR1 MDHEN, CDR2 SYDVKM. CDR3 in DNA: TGTGCCAGCAGCACAGGGGGCGCCTCCTCCTACGAGCAGTACTTC. It codes for CASSTGGASSYEQYF.

CDR3 protein: CASSLAGRGVTEAFF. As DNA, the CDR3 is TGTGCCAGCAGTTTAGCGGGCAGGGGGGTCACTGAAGCTTTCTTT. The chain has TRBV28 and TRBJ1-1, with 7 bases lining up with TRBD1. This CDR3 has 15 amino acids. V lost 2 bases, J lost 4 bases, and 7 bases stayed unmatched. The germline CDR1 and CDR2 sequences are MDHEN and SYDVKM.

This chain uses TRBV3-1 with TRBJ2-7, with D possibly matching TRBD2 (6 bases). V was clipped by 0 bases and J by 6 bases, with 12 bases between them. Germline values: CDR1 LGHDT, CDR2 YNNKEL (reference sequence). CDR3 size: 14 residues. CDR3: CASSQDLGGGEQYF. In nucleotides, the CDR3 is TGTGCCAGCAGCCAAGATCTGGGGGGTGGCGAGCAGTACTTC.

This clonotype was counted between two and nine times. This sequence joins TRBV3-1 and TRBJ1-2; D is perhaps TRBD1 (5 bases). This CDR3 contains 14 residues. Germline values: CDR1 LGHDT, CDR2 YNNKEL (reference sequence). V was trimmed by 0 bases and J by 2 bases, leaving 7 bases between them. The CDR3 coding sequence is TGTGCCAGCAGCCAAGATGCAGGGAACTATGGCTACACCTTC. Protein: CASSQDAGNYGYTF.

The chain couples TRBV20-1 to TRBJ1-5, with no clear D. The V end lost 4 bases, the J end lost 8 bases, and 15 bases lay between the germline ends. In germline, CDR1 is DFQATT, CDR2 SNEGSKA (reference sequence). The length of the CDR3 is 13 residues. CDR3 in DNA: TGCAGTGCTATGGGTACCCAGAGGGAGCCCCAGCATTTT. Its translation is CSAMGTQREPQHF.

This clonotype showed up many times. The chain combines TRBV18 with TRBJ1-1; D gene ambiguous. Between the trimmed V and J ends, which lost 3 bases and 2 bases, there was a span of 16 bases. In germline, CDR1 is KGHSH, CDR2 LQKENI. The CDR3 length is 16 residues. The CDR3: CASSPLPSGSNTEAFF. CDR3 DNA: TGTGCCAGCTCACCCTTGCCTTCCGGTAGCAACACTGAAGCTTTCTTT.

This clonotype was recorded many times. J is TRBJ2-3 and V is TRBV28; 10 bases match TRBD2. Germline CDR1 and CDR2: MDHEN and SYDVKM. V was clipped by 4 bases and J by 0 bases; unmatched bases: 4. CDR3 length: 16 residues. The CDR3 nucleotides are TGTGCCAGCAGTTGGGCTAGCGGGAGTAGCACAGATACGCAGTATTTT. Translation gives CASSWASGSSTDTQYF.

This clonotype showed up many times. The genes are TRBV6-1 and TRBJ1-2; 7 nucleotides line up with TRBD1. This CDR3 is 14 amino acids long. Germline CDR1 MNHNS, CDR2 SASEGT. The ends lost 8 bases at V and 4 bases at J; junction bases unmatched: 10. CDR3: CASGNTGTAYGYTF. Written as DNA, the CDR3 is TGTGCCAGCGGTAACACCGGGACAGCCTATGGCTACACCTTC.

This clonotype was seen repeatedly, ten times or more. The V call is TRBV18, the J call TRBJ2-5, with TRBD2 identical over 11 bases. The ends lost 5 bases at V and 4 bases at J; junction bases unmatched: 6. In germline, CDR1 is KGHSH, CDR2 LQKENI. The CDR3 totals 15 residues. The CDR3 loop reads CASSISTSGIETQYF. The DNA for the CDR3 is TGTGCCAGCTCAATTTCGACTAGCGGGATAGAGACCCAGTACTTC.

The rearrangement joins TRBV9 to TRBJ1-1; D is uncertain. The CDR3 sequence is 14 residues long. Trimming left V 2 bases short and J 1 base short, with 9 bases between. Looked up from germline, CDR1 is SGDLS and CDR2 is YYNGEE. The CDR3 coding sequence is TGTGCCAGCAGCGTGACGGACTGGAACACTGAAGCTTTCTTT. Translated: CASSVTDWNTEAFF.

In this sample, this clonotype turned up many times. This chain links TRBV5-1 with TRBJ2-1; D remains ambiguous. The V end lost 0 bases, the J end lost 1 base, and 11 bases lay between the germline ends. CDR3 length equals 16 residues. The germline V gene encodes CDR1 SGHRS and CDR2 YFSETQ. The CDR3 coding sequence is TGCGCCAGCAGCTTGGGTGGGTCAAGGTCCTACAATGAGCAGTTCTTC. Its translation is CASSLGGSRSYNEQFF.

The sample holds many counts of this clonotype. The V and J genes are TRBV20-1 and TRBJ2-3; D may match TRBD1 or TRBD2 (10 bases each). V was cut by 6 bases and J by 6 bases, with 31 bases left in between. Germline V gives CDR1 DFQATT, CDR2 SNEGSKA (reference sequence). The CDR3 totals 18 residues. The CDR3 nucleotides read TGCAGTGCCTTCCTGGGACAGGGGTCTAGCGGGAGTGTGGATACGCAGTATTTT. This codes for CSAFLGQGSSGSVDTQYF.

This clonotype was picked up a small number of times. V usage is TRBV12-5 and J usage is TRBJ1-3; D is uncertain. The V and J ends lost 1 base and 3 bases respectively, with 7 bases between them. This CDR3 is 14 amino acids long. The germline CDR1 and CDR2 sequences are LGHNT and FRNRAP. The DNA of the CDR3 is TGTGCTAGTGGTTTGGCCCTTGGTGGAAACACCATATATTTT. Amino acid sequence: CASGLALGGNTIYF.

V and J are TRBV7-2 and TRBJ2-2, with TRBD2 as a possible D gene (6 bases). This CDR3 has 15 amino acids. The V and J ends lost 1 base and 5 bases respectively, with 11 bases between them. The germline gives CDR1 SGHTA, CDR2 FQGNSA. CDR3 DNA sequence: TGTGCCAGCAGCTTAGGAGCTAGCGCGACCGGGGAGCTGTTTTTT. Translated, it gives CASSLGASATGELFF.

The rearrangement uses TRBV4-2 and TRBJ1-2; no clear D. The germline V gene has CDR1 LGHNA and CDR2 YNFKEQ. V lost 0 bases and J 4 bases, leaving 9 bases between the germline ends. The CDR3 consists of 14 residues. CDR3 loop: CASSQDVQSYGYTF. DNA for the CDR3: TGTGCCAGCAGCCAAGATGTGCAGAGCTATGGCTACACCTTC.

This clonotype was recorded at least ten times. The rearrangement uses TRBV11-3 and TRBJ2-5; maybe TRBD1 (8 bases). Germline CDR1 reads SGHNT; CDR2 reads YENEEA. Trimming pared 6 bases from V and 5 bases from J, leaving 19 bases between. CDR3 length: 15 residues. In DNA form, the CDR3 reads TGTGCCAGCAGGCGGGGGACAGGCCAGAGGGAGACCCAGTACTTC. Protein product: CASRRGTGQRETQYF.

The table lists this clonotype with many counts. The CDR3 protein is CASSLGSRRETQYF. In nucleotides, the CDR3 is TGTGCCAGCAGCTTGGGTAGCCGTCGAGAGACCCAGTACTTC. This rearrangement joins TRBV5-6 to TRBJ2-5; D unresolved. This CDR3 comprises 14 residues. From germline, CDR1 is SGHDT and CDR2 YYEEEE. V lost 0 bases and J lost 4, with 10 bases in between.

This clonotype was seen many times. This rearrangement joins TRBV28 to TRBJ1-2; D is perhaps TRBD1 (6 bases). This CDR3 region has 12 residues. Germline V gene data show CDR1 as MDHEN and CDR2 as SYDVKM. V lost 8 bases and J lost 4, with 11 bases in between. CDR3 DNA: TGTGCCAGCGGCAGGGGTGGCTATGGCTACACCTTC. Translating gives CASGRGGYGYTF.

Ten or more counts support this clonotype. J is TRBJ1-1 and V is TRBV3-1; no clear D. V gave up 2 bases and J gave up 1 base, with 8 bases separating them. The CDR3 is 14 amino acids. CDR1 and CDR2 (germline): LGHDT, YNNKEL (reference sequence). The CDR3 loop is CASSQPYRNTEAFF. The CDR3 DNA reads TGTGCCAGCAGCCAACCCTACAGGAACACTGAAGCTTTCTTT.

This clonotype was seen more than once but under ten times. V and J are TRBV30 and TRBJ2-2, with TRBD1 identical over 7 bases. Unmatched junction bases numbered 6, after V lost 0 bases and J lost 5 bases. Germline V gene data show CDR1 as GTSNPN and CDR2 as SVGIG (reference sequence). The CDR3 runs 15 residues. The CDR3 region is CAWSVGTVRTGELFF. CDR3 bases: TGTGCCTGGAGTGTAGGGACAGTTAGGACCGGGGAGCTGTTTTTT.

The J gene is TRBJ2-1, the V gene TRBV12-3 or TRBV12-4, with D maybe TRBD2 (5 bases). The CDR3 runs 16 residues. With 5 bases removed from V and 9 bases from J, the gap between germline ends came to 23 bases. The CDR3 is CASSPPFAGAGVEQFF. The CDR3 coding sequence is TGTGCCAGCAGTCCGCCCTTTGCGGGTGCCGGGGTTGAGCAGTTCTTC.

Details on this clonotype: A much larger clone lies a single base off, so this may be a read error. The conserved closing phenylalanine or tryptophan is absent in this CDR3, likely reflecting a read error. The chain links TRBV24-1 to TRBJ2-1; 10 bases align to TRBD2. The CDR3 has 17 residues. Per the germline V gene, CDR1 is KGHDR and CDR2 is SFDVKD. After removal of 0 bases from V and 8 bases from J, the junction contained 9 bases not matched to a gene. CDR3 loop: CATSDLSRTSGLDEQFL. In DNA, the CDR3 is TGTGCCACCAGTGATTTGTCAAGGACTAGCGGCCTCGATGAGCAGTTCCTC.